The 29 T cell receptor beta chains in this list originate from one sample, sequenced in a study of Graves' ophthalmopathy and Graves' hyperthyroidism. Transcripts of RNA were the source for amplifying TCR beta CDR3 regions. RT-PCR with HTBI primers came first, then second-round multiplex PCR. TCRdb redid the calling of the multiplex PCR reads with MiXCR, one entry per CDR3 protein. The data show under 800,000 distinct CDR3 sequences, 20% to 25% seen once. Material: peripheral blood. Source of these receptors: a young woman with stable Graves' hyperthyroidism. Some clones in this sample may be carry-over from other donors' samples.

V gene TRBV6-5 combines with J gene TRBJ1-2, with D perhaps matching TRBD1 (5 bases). This CDR3 spans 15 amino acids. Deletions cut 2 bases from V and 2 bases from J, with 12 bases between. Germline CDR1 MNHEY, CDR2 SVGAGI. The CDR3 is CASSYRGGGNYGYTF. The CDR3, as DNA: TGTGCCAGCAGTTACCGGGGGGGAGGGAACTATGGCTACACCTTC.

This clonotype turned up a few times. The chain is built from TRBV29-1 and TRBJ2-5; maybe TRBD1 (6 bases). Between the trimmed V and J ends, which lost 7 bases and 5 bases, there was a span of 14 bases. Germline values: CDR1 SQVTM, CDR2 ANQGSEA. This CDR3 contains 12 residues. The DNA of the CDR3 is TGCAGCGCCCAAATAGGGGGTGAGACCCAGTACTTC. It codes for CSAQIGGETQYF.

The table lists this clonotype with many counts. The chain couples TRBV2 to TRBJ1-1, with D uncertain. The V gene lost 7 bases and the J gene lost 6 bases, with 9 bases spanning the gap. Per the germline V gene, CDR1 is SNHLY and CDR2 is FYNNEI. This CDR3 comprises 11 residues. The CDR3 here is CASKVSPEAFF. Written as DNA, the CDR3 is TGTGCCAGCAAGGTCTCCCCTGAAGCTTTCTTT.

The sample holds many counts of this clonotype. The chain joins TRBV12-3 or TRBV12-4 to TRBJ2-7; the D gene is possibly TRBD2 (5 bases). V was shortened by 0 bases and J by 6 bases, with 9 bases between the two germline ends. CDR3 length: 13 residues. The DNA of the CDR3 is TGTGCCAGCAGTTTAGCCGAGGGTTCCGAGCAGTACTTC. It is translated as CASSLAEGSEQYF.

The rearrangement uses TRBV12-3 or TRBV12-4 and TRBJ2-7, with TRBD1 identical over 9 bases. The V segment lost 2 bases and the J segment 2 bases; nucleotides outside the gene matches: 4. The CDR3 contains 15 residues. CDR3 in amino acids: CASSLRDRATYEQYF. The DNA for the CDR3 is TGTGCCAGCAGTTTACGGGACAGGGCAACCTACGAGCAGTACTTC.

This clonotype was seen ten or more times. The CDR3 region is CASISGHQIPYEQYF. CDR3 nucleotides: TGTGCCAGCATTTCGGGACACCAGATCCCCTACGAGCAGTACTTC. The chain recombines TRBV6-5 with TRBJ2-7, with D perhaps matching TRBD1 (6 bases). Deletions cut 7 bases from V and 2 bases from J, with 18 bases between. CDR1 and CDR2 from the germline V gene are MNHEY and SVGAGI. The CDR3 totals 15 residues.

There are many counts of this clonotype. This chain uses TRBV12-3 or TRBV12-4 with TRBJ2-7; 11 nucleotides line up with TRBD2. Unmatched junction bases numbered 9, after V lost 4 bases and J lost 7 bases. The CDR3 has 15 residues. The CDR3 reads CASSSGFSGGAEQYF. For the CDR3, the DNA is TGTGCCAGCAGTTCCGGTTTTAGCGGGGGGGCGGAGCAGTACTTC.

This clonotype was recorded many times. The genes are TRBV6-5 and TRBJ2-5; D not resolved. CDR1 is MNHEY, CDR2 SVGAGI, per germline. V gave up 2 bases and J gave up 5 bases, with 12 bases separating them. The CDR3 has 14 amino acids. In DNA, the CDR3 is TGTGCCAGCAGTTACCCCAATAAGGCTGAGACCCAGTACTTC. This translates into CASSYPNKAETQYF.

This clonotype was seen only a few times. This rearrangement joins TRBV4-1 to TRBJ1-6, with a tentative D call TRBD1 (5 bases). Germline-derived CDR1 and CDR2 are MGHRA and YSYEKL. V was clipped by 0 bases and J by 8 bases, with 11 bases between them. The CDR3 runs 15 residues. The CDR3 loop is CASSQEGVGDSPLHF. The CDR3 bases are TGCGCCAGCAGCCAAGAAGGGGTCGGTGATTCACCCCTCCACTTT.

This clonotype has a count of ten or more. This chain connects TRBV12-5 to TRBJ1-1, with D unclear. This CDR3 has 16 amino acids. Trimming took 1 base from V and 2 from J, leaving 14 bases between them. Germline values: CDR1 LGHNT, CDR2 FRNRAP. In DNA, the CDR3 is TGTGCTAGTGGTTTGGACCAGGACGGCCTTAACACTGAAGCTTTCTTT. It specifies CASGLDQDGLNTEAFF.

Ten or more counts support this clonotype. The gene calls are TRBV6-2 or TRBV6-3 and TRBJ2-5; D tentatively reads TRBD1 or TRBD2 (5 bases each). V was trimmed by 2 bases and J by 4 bases, leaving 11 bases between them. The CDR3 contains 14 residues. Germline CDR1 is MNHEY and CDR2 is SVGEGT. The CDR3 here is CASSYPQRGETQYF. The CDR3 DNA sequence: TGTGCCAGCAGTTACCCACAGAGGGGAGAGACCCAGTACTTC.

This clonotype was observed at least ten times. The chain joins TRBV12-3 or TRBV12-4 to TRBJ2-5; 12 positions match TRBD2. This CDR3 has 18 residues. V dropped 1 base and J dropped 2; count of bases not matched to a gene: 8. Written as DNA, the CDR3 is TGTGCCAGCAGTTTAGGACTAGCGGGGGTCTCGTTACAAGAGACCCAGTACTTC. Its protein is CASSLGLAGVSLQETQYF.

Many counts were recorded for this clonotype. J is TRBJ2-5 and V is TRBV13; D unresolved. The CDR3 runs 15 residues. The germline gives CDR1 PRHDT, CDR2 FYEKMQ (reference sequence). V lost 2 bases and J lost 2, with 12 bases in between. This CDR3 reads CASSLFSYLQETQYF. CDR3 sequence (DNA): TGTGCCAGCAGCTTATTCTCCTACCTTCAAGAGACCCAGTACTTC. Filled out from reference TRBV13 and TRBJ2-5, the complete variable domain reads AAGVIQSPRHLIKEKRETATLKCYPIPRHDTVYWYQQGPGQDPQFLISFYEKMQSDKGSIPDRFSAQQFSDYHSELNMSSLELGDSALYFCASSLFSYLQETQYFGPGTRLLVL.

On this clonotype: Mismatch with germline at one junction end may stem from a read error. This rearrangement joins TRBV5-1 to TRBJ2-4; 9 bases agree with TRBD1. Germline V CDR1 and CDR2: SGHRS, YFSETQ. CDR3 length equals 16 residues. The CDR3 here is CASSLAPGTGTNIKYF. The CDR3 DNA reads TGCGCCAGCAGCTTGGCCCCGGGGACAGGGACCAACATTAAGTACTTC.

This clonotype was detected ten times or more. This chain uses TRBV30 with TRBJ1-6; possible D gene TRBD1, 6 bases. The CDR3 consists of 13 residues. V gave up 4 bases and J gave up 7 bases, with 11 bases separating them. CDR1 and CDR2 (germline): GTSNPN, SVGIG (reference sequence). CDR3 DNA sequence: TGTGCCTGGATGGCAGGGGTGAATTCACCCCTCCACTTT. The encoded protein is CAWMAGVNSPLHF.

The gene calls are TRBV6-2 or TRBV6-3 and TRBJ1-1, with D possibly matching TRBD1 (6 bases). The V end was cut by 2 bases, the J end by 3 bases, with 16 bases between. Per the germline V gene, CDR1 is MNHEY and CDR2 is SVGEGT. The CDR3 is made up of 16 amino acids. CDR3 bases: TGTGCCAGCAGTTACGGGGTTTACAGGGATGACACTGAAGCTTTCTTT. It is translated as CASSYGVYRDDTEAFF.

This clonotype was observed at least ten times. The chain joins TRBV20-1 to TRBJ1-3, with D possibly being TRBD1 (5 bases). Germline lookup yields CDR1 DFQATT and CDR2 SNEGSKA (reference sequence). This CDR3 region has 13 residues. V was clipped by 3 bases and J by 0 bases, with 6 bases between them. The CDR3 reads CSASRDSGNTIYF. CDR3 bases: TGCAGTGCTAGCAGGGACTCTGGAAACACCATATATTTT.

The CDR3 here is CASSQEAGGTEAFF. The DNA of the CDR3 is TGCGCCAGCAGCCAAGAGGCAGGGGGCACTGAAGCTTTCTTT. The chain joins TRBV4-1 to TRBJ1-1, with 7 bases identical to TRBD1. This CDR3 spans 14 amino acids. The V gene's germline CDR1 is MGHRA and CDR2 YSYEKL. The ends lost 0 bases at V and 4 bases at J; junction bases unmatched: 2.

This clonotype was observed many times. The chain couples TRBV6-2 or TRBV6-3 to TRBJ2-7; 7 positions match TRBD1. This CDR3 contains 17 residues. With V trimmed by 0 bases and J by 1 base, 9 bases remained unmatched. In germline, CDR1 is MNHEY, CDR2 SVGEGT. The CDR3 nucleotides read TGTGCCAGCAGTTACTCCCTCCCCGACAGGGAGTCCTACGAGCAGTACTTC. It specifies CASSYSLPDRESYEQYF.

This clonotype was found many times. The chain links TRBV7-2 to TRBJ1-1; unclear D gene. Germline CDR1 SGHTA, CDR2 FQGNSA. The V end lost 5 bases, the J end lost 4 bases, and 11 bases lay between the germline ends. The CDR3 extends over 13 amino acids. The CDR3, as DNA: TGTGCCAGCAGCCCTGCCCTTCTCACTGAAGCTTTCTTT. Protein product: CASSPALLTEAFF.

This clonotype was counted between two and nine times. This sequence joins TRBV5-1 and TRBJ2-7; perhaps TRBD2 as D (5 bases). Trimming took off 2 bases at V and 4 bases at J, with 13 bases between the two ends. CDR3 size: 14 residues. Germline CDR1 reads SGHRS; CDR2 reads YFSETQ. The CDR3: CASSFDGGNYEQYF. CDR3 DNA sequence: TGCGCCAGCAGCTTTGACGGAGGAAATTACGAGCAGTACTTC.

This clonotype came up once. This chain joins TRBV2 and TRBJ2-5, with 8 bases matching TRBD2. CDR3 size: 16 residues. Trimming at V came to 1 base and at J to 2 bases, leaving 6 bases not matched to a gene. Germline CDR1 reads SNHLY; CDR2 reads FYNNEI. The CDR3 region is CASSEELAGGQETQYF. CDR3 coding DNA: TGTGCCAGCAGTGAAGAGCTGGCGGGGGGACAAGAGACCCAGTACTTC.

Many counts were recorded for this clonotype. CDR3: CASSLIRRDQPQHF. DNA of the CDR3: TGTGCCAGCAGCTTAATCCGCAGGGATCAGCCCCAGCATTTT. The chain uses TRBV7-2 and TRBJ1-5; D may be TRBD1 (5 bases). V dropped 2 bases and J dropped 5 bases, with 10 bases sitting between them. This CDR3 spans 14 amino acids. Per germline, CDR1 SGHTA and CDR2 FQGNSA. Together with reference TRBV7-2 and TRBJ1-5, the CDR3 gives the full variable domain: GAGVSQSPSNKVTEKGKDVELRCDPISGHTALYWYRQSLGQGLEFLIYFQGNSAPDKSGLPSDRFSAERTGGSVSTLTIQRTQQEDSAVYLCASSLIRRDQPQHFGDGTRLSIL.

This clonotype was detected many times. This chain connects TRBV11-2 to TRBJ2-2; TRBD1 aligns across 10 bases. Germline V gives CDR1 SGHAT, CDR2 FQNNGV. V shed 4 bases, J shed 4 bases, and the junction held 12 bases outside the gene matches. The CDR3 totals 18 residues. In nucleotides, the CDR3 is TGTGCCAGCAGCTCGCCCCCAGACAGGGGGCGCGGCACCGGGGAGCTGTTTTTT. It codes for CASSSPPDRGRGTGELFF.

The chain joins TRBV4-1 to TRBJ1-2; TRBD1 is a possible D gene (6 bases). The CDR3 is made up of 17 amino acids. Germline CDR1 and CDR2: MGHRA and YSYEKL. V dropped 0 bases and J dropped 6 bases, with 20 bases sitting between them. DNA for the CDR3: TGCGCCAGCAGCCAAGAGGGTCGCCGGGGGCGCGTCGATGGCTACACCTTC. This sequence encodes CASSQEGRRGRVDGYTF.

The table lists this clonotype with many counts. The chain has TRBV5-1 and TRBJ1-1; D perhaps matches TRBD1 (6 bases). CDR3 length equals 14 residues. V shed 4 bases and J shed 1 base, with 11 bases lying between them. Germline V gives CDR1 SGHRS, CDR2 YFSETQ. The CDR3 spells CASSGLQGNTEAFF. CDR3 DNA: TGCGCCAGCAGCGGTTTACAGGGGAACACTGAAGCTTTCTTT.

This clonotype came up many times. The rearrangement uses TRBV12-3 or TRBV12-4 and TRBJ2-5, with 9 bases identical to TRBD2. The CDR3 consists of 15 residues. V shed 1 base and J 0 bases; nucleotides not matched to a gene: 0. CDR3 amino acids: CASSLVAGDQETQYF. The CDR3 bases are TGTGCCAGCAGTTTAGTAGCGGGGGACCAAGAGACCCAGTACTTC.

This clonotype was picked up many times. The V and J genes are TRBV15 and TRBJ2-5; D unclear. There are 14 residues in the CDR3. V shed 3 bases and J shed 5 bases, with 13 bases lying between them. Germline V lookup: CDR1 LNHNV, CDR2 YYDKDF (reference sequence). CDR3 coding DNA: TGTGCCACCAGCAGGGACCCGAACGGGGAGACCCAGTACTTC. Protein product: CATSRDPNGETQYF.

Only a few counts were recorded for this clonotype. At one boundary the junction diverges from the germline segment, which might be a read error. The chain has TRBV5-1 and TRBJ2-7; the D is unclear. Germline assignment: CDR1 SGHRS and CDR2 YFSETQ. CDR3 size: 12 residues. Written as DNA, the CDR3 is TGCGCCGGCAGCTTGGTTAAGTACGAGCAGTACTTC. Amino acid sequence: CAGSLVKYEQYF.